These T cell receptor beta chains were read from a single sample in a study of glioma-infiltrating T cells. TCRdb re-derived calls from the multiplex PCR reads in MiXCR, one entry per CDR3 protein. The table has roughly 350,000 distinct CDR3 sequences, 35% to 45% seen once. Material for sequencing was glioma tissue, nonneoplastic brain tissue, or PBMCs (not recorded which). The receptor set was obtained from a human donor with low-grade glioma or glioblastoma, undergoing nonglioma brain surgery, or in good health (not recorded which). The CDR3 runs from the conserved cysteine through the conserved F or W. A D gene is named only where the DNA matches it firmly. The size entry is marked missing in some rows and otherwise reads once, few, many or a size class.

J gene: TRBJ2-1
D gene: TRBD1
V gene: TRBV28
clone size: few
CDR3 DNA: TGTGCCAGCCGCACAGGGGGCTGGAATGAGCAGTTCTTC
CDR3 protein: CASRTGGWNEQFF

J gene: TRBJ2-5
D gene: .
V gene: TRBV20-1
clone size: few
CDR3 DNA: TGCAGTGGGGACATTAAAGAGACCCAGTACTTC
CDR3 protein: CSGDIKETQYF

J gene: TRBJ2-1
D gene: .
V gene: TRBV7-2
clone size: .
CDR3 DNA: TGTGCCAGCAACGCTTATGCTGCCAGCAACAATGAGCAGTTCTTC
CDR3 protein: CASNAYAASNNEQFF

J gene: TRBJ2-7
D gene: TRBD1
V gene: TRBV20-1
clone size: few
CDR3 DNA: TGCAGTGCTAGGCAAACGAGGGGGCTGGGCGAGCAGTACTTC
CDR3 protein: CSARQTRGLGEQYF

J gene: TRBJ2-4
D gene: .
V gene: TRBV4-1
clone size: .
CDR3 DNA: TGCGCCAGCAGTCCGTCTCGGGGGCTGAACATTCAGTACTTC
CDR3 protein: CASSPSRGLNIQYF

J gene: TRBJ2-5
D gene: TRBD2
V gene: TRBV25-1
clone size: .
CDR3 DNA: TGTGCCAGCAGTGAATTTCTAGCGGGAGTAGAGACCCAGTACTTC
CDR3 protein: CASSEFLAGVETQYF

J gene: TRBJ2-2
D gene: .
V gene: TRBV7-6
clone size: .
CDR3 DNA: TGTGCCAGCAACCAGAAAGCGGGCTTCGGGGAGCTGTTTTTT
CDR3 protein: CASNQKAGFGELFF

J gene: TRBJ2-3
D gene: TRBD2
V gene: TRBV6-2/TRBV6-3
clone size: many
CDR3 DNA: TGTGCCAGCAGTTACTCCTTCTCTAGCGGTCAAGCAGATACGCAGTATTTT
CDR3 protein: CASSYSFSSGQADTQYF

J gene: TRBJ2-7
D gene: TRBD1
V gene: TRBV7-2
clone size: .
CDR3 DNA: TGTGCCAGCAGCTACCGGGGACAGGTGGGGGAGCAGTACTTC
CDR3 protein: CASSYRGQVGEQYF

J gene: TRBJ2-2
D gene: .
V gene: TRBV7-2
clone size: .
CDR3 DNA: TGTGCCAGCAGCTTAGTGGGGGGGCCCGGGGAGCTGTTTTTT
CDR3 protein: CASSLVGGPGELFF

J gene: TRBJ1-1
D gene: TRBD1
V gene: TRBV19
clone size: .
CDR3 DNA: TGTGCCAGTAGTCCGACAGGGCGTGGGAACACTGAAGCTTTCTTT
CDR3 protein: CASSPTGRGNTEAFF

J gene: TRBJ1-5
D gene: .
V gene: TRBV20-1
clone size: many
CDR3 DNA: TGCAGTGCAACATGGGGACTGAGTCAGCCCCAGCATTTT
CDR3 protein: CSATWGLSQPQHF

J gene: TRBJ2-7
D gene: .
V gene: TRBV11-1
clone size: .
CDR3 DNA: TGTGCCAGCAGCTTCCAGCAGGCCTACGAGCAGTACTTC
CDR3 protein: CASSFQQAYEQYF

J gene: TRBJ1-2
D gene: .
V gene: TRBV6-1
clone size: few
CDR3 DNA: TGTGCCAGCAGTTTATACCGGGACACGAACTATGGCTACACCTTC
CDR3 protein: CASSLYRDTNYGYTF

J gene: TRBJ1-2
D gene: .
V gene: TRBV6-1
clone size: few
CDR3 DNA: TGTGCCAGCTCTTATGGGGGGGCCGTTGGTGGCTACACCTTC
CDR3 protein: CASSYGGAVGGYTF

J gene: TRBJ2-1
D gene: .
V gene: TRBV4-1
clone size: .
CDR3 DNA: TGCGCCAGCAGCCAAGTAAAGGCGGGCTCCTACAATGAGCAGTTCTTC
CDR3 protein: CASSQVKAGSYNEQFF

J gene: TRBJ2-5
D gene: .
V gene: TRBV14
clone size: .
CDR3 DNA: TGTGCCAGCAGCCGCCGCCCGGGACATACCCAAGAGACCCAGTACTTC
CDR3 protein: CASSRRPGHTQETQYF

J gene: TRBJ1-5
D gene: .
V gene: TRBV28
clone size: .
CDR3 DNA: TGTGCCAGCAGTTTCAGACCTCAAGGGCCCCAGCATTTT
CDR3 protein: CASSFRPQGPQHF

J gene: TRBJ2-7
D gene: .
V gene: TRBV4-2
clone size: many
CDR3 DNA: TGTGCCAGCAGCCAATTAGGGGACTCCTACGAGCAGTACTTC
CDR3 protein: CASSQLGDSYEQYF

J gene: TRBJ2-7
D gene: .
V gene: TRBV27
clone size: .
CDR3 DNA: TGTGCCAGCAGCCGGAGAGGGTTCTCCTACGAGCAGTACTTC
CDR3 protein: CASSRRGFSYEQYF

J gene: TRBJ1-1
D gene: TRBD1
V gene: TRBV6-2/TRBV6-3
clone size: .
CDR3 DNA: TGTGCCAGCAGTTACGGGCACTACAGGGGAAGAACTGAAGCTTCCTTT
CDR3 protein: CASSYGHYRGRTEASF

J gene: TRBJ1-1
D gene: .
V gene: TRBV6-6
clone size: .
CDR3 DNA: TGTGCCAGCAGTTGGTCTGACAGGTCCGAAGCTTTCTTT
CDR3 protein: CASSWSDRSEAFF

J gene: TRBJ2-1
D gene: .
V gene: TRBV4-1
clone size: few
CDR3 DNA: TGCGCCAGCAGCCAAGTCCGCCAGAATGAGCAGTTCTTC
CDR3 protein: CASSQVRQNEQFF

J gene: TRBJ2-1
D gene: TRBD2
V gene: TRBV7-2
clone size: .
CDR3 DNA: TGTGCCAGCAGCTTACGGACGACTAGCGGATATTTCTACAATGAGCAGTTCTTC
CDR3 protein: CASSLRTTSGYFYNEQFF

J gene: TRBJ2-1
D gene: .
V gene: TRBV7-2
clone size: .
CDR3 DNA: TGTGCCAGCAGCTTACCACTAGCACGTGACAATGAGCAGTTCTTC
CDR3 protein: CASSLPLARDNEQFF

J gene: TRBJ2-1
D gene: TRBD2
V gene: TRBV28
clone size: .
CDR3 DNA: TGTGCCAGCAGTTCCGCCGGGGCTAGCGGGAGGAATGAGCAGTTCTTC
CDR3 protein: CASSSAGASGRNEQFF

J gene: TRBJ2-7
D gene: .
V gene: TRBV20-1
clone size: few
CDR3 DNA: TGCAGTGCTAGACCACCGGGACGGACCTACGAGCAGTACTTC
CDR3 protein: CSARPPGRTYEQYF

J gene: TRBJ2-7
D gene: .
V gene: TRBV28
clone size: .
CDR3 DNA: TGTGCCACCAACTCCTACGAGCAGTACTTC
CDR3 protein: CATNSYEQYF

J gene: TRBJ2-3
D gene: TRBD2
V gene: TRBV20-1
clone size: .
CDR3 DNA: TGCAGTGCTAGGGGGACTAGCACTAACACAGATAGGCAGTATTTT
CDR3 protein: CSARGTSTNTDRQYF

J gene: TRBJ1-2
D gene: .
V gene: TRBV28
clone size: .
CDR3 DNA: TGTGCCAGCAGATACCCGCCCAGGAGGGGACGCTATGGCTACACCTTC
CDR3 protein: CASRYPPRRGRYGYTF

J gene: TRBJ2-5
D gene: .
V gene: TRBV20-1
clone size: .
CDR3 DNA: TGCAGTGCTACAGCGGTCCCTCAAGAGACCCAGTACTTC
CDR3 protein: CSATAVPQETQYF

J gene: TRBJ1-5
D gene: .
V gene: TRBV24-1
clone size: .
CDR3 DNA: TGTGCCACCAGTGATTTGGGGTCGACGGGGGCCAATCAGCCCCAGCATTTT
CDR3 protein: CATSDLGSTGANQPQHF

J gene: TRBJ2-3
D gene: .
V gene: TRBV4-1
clone size: .
CDR3 DNA: TGCGCCAGCAGCCAAGTCGGCCTCAGCACAGATACGCAGTATTTT
CDR3 protein: CASSQVGLSTDTQYF

J gene: TRBJ2-7
D gene: TRBD2
V gene: TRBV6-2/TRBV6-3
clone size: many
CDR3 DNA: TGTGCCAGCAGGCGGACTAGCGGGACCTACGAGCAGTACTTC
CDR3 protein: CASRRTSGTYEQYF

J gene: TRBJ2-1
D gene: TRBD2
V gene: TRBV27
clone size: .
CDR3 DNA: TGTGCCAGTAGAGTCAGCGGGGATTCCTACAATGAGCAGTTCTTC
CDR3 protein: CASRVSGDSYNEQFF

J gene: TRBJ2-1
D gene: TRBD2
V gene: TRBV6-1
clone size: many
CDR3 DNA: TGTGCCAGCAGTAAACCGGGACTAGCGATGAATGAGCAGTTCTTC
CDR3 protein: CASSKPGLAMNEQFF

J gene: TRBJ1-1
D gene: .
V gene: TRBV5-5
clone size: .
CDR3 DNA: TGTGCCAGCAGCTTGTCAGGGATTAGCACTGAAGCTTTCTTT
CDR3 protein: CASSLSGISTEAFF

J gene: TRBJ1-5
D gene: .
V gene: TRBV28
clone size: .
CDR3 DNA: TGTGCCAGCAGATCTCCTCGGGACGCATATAGCAATCAGCCCCAGCATTTT
CDR3 protein: CASRSPRDAYSNQPQHF

J gene: TRBJ1-1
D gene: TRBD1
V gene: TRBV6-6
clone size: .
CDR3 DNA: TGTGCCAGCAGTTACGGGCACTACAGGGGAAGAACTGAAGCTTTCTTT
CDR3 protein: CASSYGHYRGRTEAFF

J gene: TRBJ2-1
D gene: .
V gene: TRBV28
clone size: .
CDR3 DNA: TGTGCCAGCAGTTTGCTTCTTGTGGTCAGCCATGATCAGTTCTTC
CDR3 protein: CASSLLLVVSHDQFF

J gene: TRBJ2-3
D gene: TRBD2
V gene: TRBV28
clone size: many
CDR3 DNA: TGTGCCAGCAGTAGGTTTGGCGGGAGGTCGGATACGCAGTATTTT
CDR3 protein: CASSRFGGRSDTQYF

J gene: TRBJ1-4
D gene: TRBD1
V gene: TRBV15
clone size: few
CDR3 DNA: TGTGCCACCAGCCCAAGGGACAGGGGGCCTGAAAAACTGTTTTTT
CDR3 protein: CATSPRDRGPEKLFF

J gene: TRBJ1-2
D gene: TRBD1
V gene: TRBV28
clone size: many
CDR3 DNA: TGTGCCAGCACACGGGACAGGGGTCAGGAGGGCTACACCTTC
CDR3 protein: CASTRDRGQEGYTF

J gene: TRBJ2-3
D gene: TRBD2
V gene: TRBV6-2/TRBV6-3
clone size: few
CDR3 DNA: TGTGCCAGCAGTTACTCGCTGAGGCTAGCGGGAGGCACAGATACGCAGTATTTT
CDR3 protein: CASSYSLRLAGGTDTQYF

J gene: TRBJ2-3
D gene: TRBD2
V gene: TRBV11-2
clone size: many
CDR3 DNA: TGCGCCAGCAGCCTGGGACTAGCGGCGACAGATACGCAGTATTTT
CDR3 protein: CASSLGLAATDTQYF

J gene: TRBJ2-7
D gene: .
V gene: TRBV20-1
clone size: .
CDR3 DNA: TGCAGTGCTAGTCCGAGAGGGGTCTCCTACGAGCAGTACTTC
CDR3 protein: CSASPRGVSYEQYF

J gene: TRBJ1-2
D gene: TRBD1
V gene: TRBV5-4
clone size: few
CDR3 DNA: TGTGCCAGCACGCGACAGGGTAACGGCTACACCTTC
CDR3 protein: CASTRQGNGYTF

J gene: TRBJ2-1
D gene: .
V gene: TRBV6-2/TRBV6-3
clone size: few
CDR3 DNA: TGTGCCAGCAGTACCCCGGGACGGCAATACAATGAGCAGTTCTTC
CDR3 protein: CASSTPGRQYNEQFF

J gene: TRBJ1-2
D gene: .
V gene: TRBV25-1
clone size: few
CDR3 DNA: TGTGCCAGCAGTGACGCCTTGGGGGGCGGTGGCTACACCTTC
CDR3 protein: CASSDALGGGGYTF

J gene: TRBJ2-7
D gene: .
V gene: TRBV20-1
clone size: few
CDR3 DNA: TGCAGTGCTAGAGACCCCTCACTAGGGACCGACAACTCCTACGAGCAGTACTTC
CDR3 protein: CSARDPSLGTDNSYEQYF

J gene: TRBJ2-1
D gene: TRBD1
V gene: TRBV7-9
clone size: .
CDR3 DNA: TGTGCCAGCAGCACGACAGGGGGATGGTACAATGAGCAGTTCTTC
CDR3 protein: CASSTTGGWYNEQFF

J gene: TRBJ1-2
D gene: TRBD1
V gene: TRBV12-3/TRBV12-4
clone size: .
CDR3 DNA: TGTGCCAGCAGTCCGGAGACAGGGCACGGCTACACCTTC
CDR3 protein: CASSPETGHGYTF